The 29 T cell receptor beta chains in this list originate from one sample, sequenced in a study of shared clonotypes between healthy human individuals. The table came from immunoSEQ multiplex PCR; TCRdb's copy has only in-frame clones and leaves some out. Among 400,000 to 550,000 clones, 79% were seen once, and the ten largest hold about 12%. The material sequenced was PBMCs. These receptors all stem from a woman in her thirties or forties in good health. Some clones in this sample may be carry-over from other donors' samples.

This clone was observed a few times. This rearrangement joins TRBV25-1 to TRBJ2-7, with D uncertain. Looked up from germline, CDR1 is MGHDK and CDR2 is SYGVNS. Trimming pared 6 bases from V and 2 bases from J, leaving 14 bases between. The CDR3 loop spans 14 amino acids. The CDR3 protein is CASSANLAPYEQYF. In DNA, the CDR3 is TGTGCCAGCAGCGCCAATCTCGCCCCCTACGAGCAGTACTTC.

The chain has TRBV11-3 and TRBJ1-1, with D tentatively TRBD1 (6 bases). This CDR3 comprises 15 residues. The ends were cut back, 1 base at V and 5 bases at J, with 14 bases in the middle. Germline V gene data show CDR1 as SGHNT and CDR2 as YENEEA. The CDR3 DNA reads TGTGCCAGCAGCTTAGGAAACAGGGCGGGTACTGAAGCTTTCTTT. Encoded protein: CASSLGNRAGTEAFF.

V usage is TRBV11-2 and J usage is TRBJ2-7; the D call may be TRBD1 or TRBD2 (6 bases each). Trimming pared 1 base from V and 2 bases from J, leaving 15 bases between. Looked up from germline, CDR1 is SGHAT and CDR2 is FQNNGV. The CDR3 totals 16 residues. The CDR3 nucleotides are TGTGCCAGCAGCTTAGGTCAAGGGGGGTACACCTACGAGCAGTACTTC. This encodes CASSLGQGGYTYEQYF.

The chain carries TRBV12-2 and TRBJ2-1; the table names TRBD2, a call not compared with the DNA. TRBV12-2 is termed a pseudogene. The CDR3 runs 16 residues. The CDR3 loop is CASRLGGGSPDNEQFF. The CDR3 DNA follows: TGTGCAAGTCGCTTAGGGGGTGGGAGTCCGGACAATGAGCAGTTCTTC.

CDR3: CASRREGRMGGEQYF. The CDR3 region has the DNA TGCGCCAGCAGGCGAGAGGGAAGGATGGGAGGCGAGCAGTACTTC. The chain is built from TRBV5-1 and TRBJ2-7; weak D call: TRBD2 (6 bases). The germline V gene encodes CDR1 SGHRS and CDR2 YFSETQ. The CDR3 has 15 amino acids. Trimming pared 5 bases from V and 6 bases from J, leaving 21 bases between.

The chain couples TRBV5-4 to TRBJ2-3; TRBD1 matches 7 bases. The CDR3 runs 14 residues. The ends lost 4 bases at V and 4 bases at J; junction bases unmatched: 6. Germline CDR1 SGHNT, CDR2 YYREEE (reference sequence). This chain's CDR3 is CASSAQQGSDTQYF. CDR3 DNA sequence: TGTGCCAGCAGCGCCCAACAGGGGTCAGATACGCAGTATTTT. The variable domain in full, with the rest retrieved from reference TRBV5-4 and TRBJ2-3, is ETGVTQSPTHLIKTRGQQVTLRCSSQSGHNTVSWYQQALGQGPQFIFQYYREEENGRGNFPPRFSGLQFPNYSSELNVNALELDDSALYLCASSAQQGSDTQYFGPGTRLTVL.

The chain joins TRBV19 to TRBJ2-7; 12 nucleotides agree with TRBD2. The germline V gene encodes CDR1 LNHDA and CDR2 SQIVND (reference sequence). The CDR3 is 15 amino acids. V shed 4 bases and J 2 bases; nucleotides not matched to a gene: 3. CDR3 protein: CASSKRLAGAYEQYF. CDR3 bases: TGTGCCAGTAGTAAACGACTAGCGGGAGCCTACGAGCAGTACTTC.

This clone occurred a few times. Other DNA variants within this sample encode the same CDR3. J is TRBJ1-2 and V is TRBV5-1; D is ambiguous. Trimming left V 0 bases short and J 0 bases short, with 6 bases between. This CDR3 region has 14 residues. In germline, CDR1 is SGHRS, CDR2 YFSETQ. The CDR3 loop reads CASSLETPNYGYTF. CDR3 coding DNA: TGCGCCAGCAGCTTGGAGACACCTAACTATGGCTACACCTTC.

The genes are TRBV7-9 and TRBJ1-4; 7 bases are shared with TRBD1. Germline CDR1 SEHNR, CDR2 FQNEAQ (reference sequence). The CDR3 totals 15 residues. V lost 1 base and J lost 8; bases outside the gene matches: 7. CDR3 coding DNA: TGTGCCAGCAGCTTAGAGCAGGGGGTTTTCGAAAAACTGTTTTTT. Residues: CASSLEQGVFEKLFF.

The V call is TRBV4-2, the J call TRBJ1-5; D is unclear. V lost 0 bases, J lost 5 bases, and 11 bases lay in between. The germline CDR1 and CDR2 sequences are LGHNA and YNFKEQ. The CDR3 consists of 15 residues. CDR3 residues: CASSQEAGMDQPQHF. DNA for the CDR3: TGTGCCAGCAGCCAAGAGGCGGGTATGGATCAGCCCCAGCATTTT.

The V gene is TRBV25-1, the J gene TRBJ2-2, with D perhaps matching TRBD2 (6 bases). Trimming stripped 4 bases from V and 6 bases from J, with 12 bases between. This CDR3 is built from 14 residues. Germline CDR1 and CDR2: MGHDK and SYGVNS. The DNA of the CDR3 is TGTGCCAGCAGTGGGGGGGTGACCGCCGGGGAGCTGTTTTTT. It translates to CASSGGVTAGELFF.

The V and J genes are TRBV27 and TRBJ2-7; 9 nucleotides align to TRBD1. Germline lookup yields CDR1 MNHEY and CDR2 SMNVEV (reference sequence). Trimming cost V 11 bases and J 1 base; bases outside gene matches: 6. The CDR3 runs 13 residues. The CDR3 spells CADYRGLSYEQYF. CDR3 bases: TGTGCCGACTACAGGGGGCTGTCCTACGAGCAGTACTTC.

The V call is TRBV5-1, the J call TRBJ2-3, with 8 bases fitting TRBD1. This CDR3 contains 17 residues. V dropped 4 bases and J dropped 0; count of bases not matched to a gene: 10. The germline gives CDR1 SGHRS, CDR2 YFSETQ. The CDR3 bases are TGCGCCAGCAGCCCCTCCCCACAGGGGGTGAGCACAGATACGCAGTATTTT. Its protein product is CASSPSPQGVSTDTQYF. The full variable domain, rest sourced from reference TRBV5-1 and TRBJ2-3, is KAGVTQTPRYLIKTRGQQVTLSCSPISGHRSVSWYQQTPGQGLQFLFEYFSETQRNKGNFPGRFSGRQFSNSRSEMNVSTLELGDSALYLCASSPSPQGVSTDTQYFGPGTRLTVL.

V usage is TRBV29-1 and J usage is TRBJ2-5; D may match TRBD1 or TRBD2 (5 bases each). The J call may be faulty, since TRBJ2-7 better matches the DNA end. CDR1 and CDR2 (germline): SQVTM, ANQGSEA. The CDR3 is 13 residues long. CDR3 nucleotides: TGCAGCGTTGAGGGGGACGGCTACTACGAGCAGTACTTC. This sequence encodes CSVEGDGYYEQYF.

The J gene is TRBJ2-5, the V gene TRBV6-1, with D possibly TRBD2 on 6 matching bases. The V and J ends lost 3 bases and 9 bases respectively, with 14 bases between them. The CDR3 spans 13 residues. Germline V CDR1 and CDR2: MNHNS, SASEGT. CDR3 in amino acids: CASSDLTRLAQYF. DNA of the CDR3: TGTGCCAGCAGTGACCTGACTAGGTTGGCCCAGTACTTC.

This chain uses TRBV5-1 with TRBJ2-3; the match to TRBD1 covers 8 bases. Germline loops: CDR1 SGHRS, CDR2 YFSETQ. Losses at the gene ends were 4 bases for V and 0 bases for J; bases not matched to a gene: 7. The CDR3 consists of 16 residues. CDR3 nucleotides: TGCGCCAGCAGCAACACCGGGACAGGAAGCACAGATACGCAGTATTTT. Amino acid sequence: CASSNTGTGSTDTQYF.

This clone has a handful of counts. The chain employs TRBV6-1 and TRBJ2-1, with a tentative D call TRBD2 (6 bases). The CDR3 is 14 residues long. Per the germline V gene, CDR1 is MNHNS and CDR2 is SASEGT. Trimming took off 10 bases at V and 2 bases at J, with 15 bases between the two ends. The CDR3 sequence: CANSLTRTYNEQFF. The CDR3 bases are TGTGCCAACAGCCTGACTAGGACCTACAATGAGCAGTTCTTC.

The CDR3 DNA sequence: TGTGCCAGCAGTGGGTACCGGGACAGTAGCAATCAGCCCCAGCATTTT. As protein: CASSGYRDSSNQPQHF. J is TRBJ1-5 and V is TRBV28, with 7 bases aligning to TRBD1. This CDR3 contains 16 residues. In germline, CDR1 is MDHEN, CDR2 SYDVKM. V dropped 5 bases and J dropped 0; count of bases not matched to a gene: 7.

The rearrangement uses TRBV4-3 and TRBJ2-2; D is unresolved. Per germline, CDR1 LGHNA and CDR2 YSLEER. The CDR3 contains 17 residues. Trimming left V 0 bases short and J 1 base short, with 12 bases between. CDR3 loop: CASSQEFASGNTGELFF. The CDR3 bases are TGCGCCAGCAGCCAAGAATTCGCTTCCGGGAACACCGGGGAGCTGTTTTTT.

This sequence joins TRBV5-4 and TRBJ2-2; 7 bases are shared with TRBD1. The CDR3 is 14 amino acids. Per the germline V gene, CDR1 is SGHNT and CDR2 is YYREEE (reference sequence). V gave up 4 bases and J gave up 6 bases; unmatched junction bases: 6. The CDR3 DNA sequence: TGTGCCAGCAGCCCGGGACAGTGGGCCGGGGAGCTGTTTTTT. Translating it yields CASSPGQWAGELFF.

This clone was counted a few times. Just one base apart from a much larger clone, this may be a read error. The genes are TRBV19 and TRBJ1-2; D is undetermined. V lost 5 bases and J lost 4, with 8 bases in between. CDR3 length: 12 amino acids. Germline CDR1 reads LNHDA; CDR2 reads SQIVND (reference sequence). CDR3 loop: CASSGCSYGYTF. CDR3 DNA sequence: TGTGCCAGTAGTGGGTGCAGCTATGGCTACACCTTC.

The chain couples TRBV18 to TRBJ2-5; TRBD2 matches at 11 bases. The germline gives CDR1 KGHSH, CDR2 LQKENI. With 3 bases clipped from V and 0 bases from J, the junction kept 12 bases outside the gene matches. The CDR3 has 19 amino acids. CDR3 bases: TGTGCCAGCTCACCCAAGGCCCTAGCGGGAGGCTCCTACCAAGAGACCCAGTACTTC. Translation gives CASSPKALAGGSYQETQYF.

V is TRBV19 and J is TRBJ1-5, with D perhaps matching TRBD1 (5 bases). The germline CDR1 and CDR2 sequences are LNHDA and SQIVND (reference sequence). The CDR3 totals 14 residues. Trimming pared 4 bases from V and 1 base from J, leaving 8 bases between. The CDR3 protein is CASSNDRSNQPQHF. CDR3 nucleotides: TGTGCCAGTAGTAATGACAGAAGCAATCAGCCCCAGCATTTT.

Here the CDR3 reads CASTGLAYNEQFF. The DNA for the CDR3 is TGTGCCAGCACTGGACTAGCTTACAATGAGCAGTTCTTC. The chain recombines TRBV2 with TRBJ2-1; 8 positions agree with TRBD2. Germline lookup yields CDR1 SNHLY and CDR2 FYNNEI. The V gene end was trimmed by 7 bases and the J gene end by 4 bases; junction bases not matched to a gene: 3. This CDR3 has 13 residues.

This clone is a singleton in its sample. This rearrangement joins TRBV19 to TRBJ2-1, with TRBD2 matching over 7 bases. Germline V gives CDR1 LNHDA, CDR2 SQIVND (reference sequence). The CDR3 spans 16 residues. With V trimmed by 3 bases and J by 8 bases, 13 bases remained unmatched. The CDR3 sequence is CASSMWGGRADYEQFF. In DNA form, the CDR3 reads TGTGCCAGTAGTATGTGGGGTGGGAGGGCTGATTATGAGCAGTTCTTC.

This clone was seen only a few times. The CDR3 DNA is TGTGCCACAGTTGGAGGCCCACGCGAGCAGTACTTC. It encodes CATVGGPREQYF. The J gene is TRBJ2-7, the V gene TRBV28, with a tentative D call TRBD2 (5 bases). The CDR3 spans 12 residues. Trimming shortened V by 10 bases and J by 6 bases, and 16 bases separated the two germline ends. Germline assignment: CDR1 MDHEN and CDR2 SYDVKM. Based on the CDR3 plus reference TRBV28 and TRBJ2-7, the full variable domain is DVKVTQSSRYLVKRTGEKVFLECVQDMDHENMFWYRQDPGLGLRLIYFSYDVKMKEKGDIPEGYSVSREKKERFSLILESASTNQTSMYLCATVGGPREQYFGPGTRLTVT.

This clone was recorded a few times. The rearrangement uses TRBV11-2 and TRBJ1-1; TRBD1 matches 7 bases. J was trimmed by 5 bases and V by 4 bases; bases with no gene match: 4. Germline V gene lookup returns CDR1 SGHAT and CDR2 FQNNGV. The CDR3 loop spans 13 amino acids. CDR3 sequence reads: CASSSRQGTEAFF. The CDR3 DNA follows: TGTGCCAGCAGCTCCCGACAGGGTACTGAAGCTTTCTTT. The full variable domain, completed using reference TRBV11-2 and TRBJ1-1, is EAGVAQSPRYKIIEKRQSVAFWCNPISGHATLYWYQQILGQGPKLLIQFQNNGVVDDSQLPKDRFSAERLKGVDSTLKIQPAKLEDSAVYLCASSSRQGTEAFFGQGTRLTVV.

This clone was seen a single time. The V gene is TRBV6-5, the J gene TRBJ1-2, with 7 bases fitting TRBD1. V lost 7 bases and J lost 4; bases outside the gene matches: 9. Germline CDR1 reads MNHEY; CDR2 reads SVGAGI. The CDR3 contains 14 residues. CDR3 sequence (DNA): TGTGCCAGCACCCCCGGACAGGCGCCCTATGGCTACACCTTC. Amino acid sequence: CASTPGQAPYGYTF.

The chain has TRBV5-1 and TRBJ1-1, with a weak D call TRBD1 (6 bases). Germline-derived CDR1 and CDR2 are SGHRS and YFSETQ. Trimming cost V 2 bases and J 6 bases, with 14 bases left between them. The CDR3 is 14 amino acids. For the CDR3, the DNA is TGCGCCAGCAGCTTTCTGGGGAACAGGGCTGAAGCTTTCTTT. Translated, it gives CASSFLGNRAEAFF.